These 21 T cell receptor beta chains came from one sample sequenced in a study of blood T cells in healthy people across ages. Then a second PCR, running about 7 to 11 cycles, was carried out with a sample-barcoded 5' primer and a J-beta primer mix. TCRdb processed the 5' RACE reads anew with MiXCR; each CDR3 protein has one entry. Among around 500,000 distinct CDR3 sequences listed, more than 45% were seen once. The sequencing input was blood. Receptor source: a man older than 75 in good health.

This clonotype was seen repeatedly, ten times or more. The J gene is TRBJ2-1, the V gene TRBV6-6; 13 nucleotides agree with TRBD2. This CDR3 has 15 residues. From germline, CDR1 is MNHNY and CDR2 SVGAGI (reference sequence). Unmatched junction bases numbered 1, after V lost 0 bases and J lost 8 bases. CDR3 DNA: TGTGCCAGCAGTTACTCGACTAGCGGGGGGTATGAGCAGTTCTTC. It is translated as CASSYSTSGGYEQFF.

The chain is built from TRBV5-1 and TRBJ1-1, with TRBD1 as a possible D gene (6 bases). This CDR3 region has 14 residues. Germline CDR1 reads SGHRS; CDR2 reads YFSETQ. V lost 4 bases and J 1 base, leaving 11 bases between the germline ends. Here the CDR3 reads CASSPSGQNTEAFF. The CDR3 DNA sequence: TGCGCCAGCAGCCCCTCGGGACAGAACACTGAAGCTTTCTTT.

The V gene is TRBV30, the J gene TRBJ1-2; D remains unclear. Germline CDR1 reads GTSNPN; CDR2 reads SVGIG (reference sequence). V was pared by 3 bases and J by 5 bases, with 16 bases between. This CDR3 spans 14 amino acids. Written as DNA, the CDR3 is TGTGCCTGGAGGGCCGTGGCCCCTTATTATGGCTACACCTTC. Protein product: CAWRAVAPYYGYTF.

This clonotype was detected a few times. The J gene is TRBJ2-1, the V gene TRBV7-3; possibly TRBD2 for D (5 bases). The V gene's germline CDR1 is SGHTA and CDR2 FQGTGA. The CDR3 length is 13 residues. V lost 2 bases, J lost 5 bases, and 7 bases lay in between. CDR3 bases: TGTGCCAGCAGCTTACTAGCCAACAATGAGCAGTTCTTC. Residues: CASSLLANNEQFF. Using reference TRBV7-3 and TRBJ2-1 for the parts outside the CDR3, the full variable domain is GAGVSQTPSNKVTEKGKYVELRCDPISGHTALYWYRQSLGQGPEFLIYFQGTGAADDSGLPNDRFFAVRPEGSVSTLKIQRTERGDSAVYLCASSLLANNEQFFGPGTRLTVL.

This clonotype was seen ten or more times. The genes are TRBV4-1 and TRBJ2-7; 10 nucleotides agree with TRBD1. Germline V gene sequence: CDR1 MGHRA, CDR2 YSYEKL. This CDR3 has 16 amino acids. With V trimmed by 3 bases and J by 3 bases, 8 bases remained unmatched. The chain's CDR3 is CASSQAPGQGFYEQYF. The CDR3 DNA reads as TGCGCCAGCAGCCAGGCCCCGGGACAGGGGTTCTACGAGCAGTACTTC.

J is TRBJ1-5 and V is TRBV7-9, with D unresolved. The CDR3 sequence is 14 residues long. V lost 0 bases, J lost 6 bases, and 9 bases lay in between. Germline V CDR1 and CDR2: SEHNR, FQNEAQ (reference sequence). DNA of the CDR3: TGTGCCAGCAGCTTAGCGGCATCCCGTCAGCCCCAGCATTTT. Protein sequence: CASSLAASRQPQHF.

By proportion, this clonotype is medium-sized. A much larger clone is a single base away; this may be a read error. The gene calls are TRBV9 and TRBJ2-5; D is unresolved. The germline gives CDR1 SGDLS, CDR2 YYNGEE. V gave up 0 bases and J gave up 11 bases, with 17 bases separating them. The CDR3 covers 14 residues. In DNA form, the CDR3 reads TGTGCCAGCAGCGTAGAAGGGATAGGCGATGAGCAGTACTTC. Protein product: CASSVEGIGDEQYF.

This clonotype was detected only a few times. The chain couples TRBV7-3 to TRBJ2-5; D is uncertain. The CDR3 has 15 residues. The V and J ends lost 0 bases and 5 bases respectively, with 13 bases between them. Germline V gives CDR1 SGHTA, CDR2 FQGTGA. In DNA, the CDR3 is TGTGCCAGCAGCTTAACAGGGAACCCACCCGAGACCCAGTACTTC. Protein sequence: CASSLTGNPPETQYF.

V gene TRBV7-9 combines with J gene TRBJ1-4; no reliable D call. V lost 1 base and J 4 bases, leaving 7 bases between the germline ends. CDR3 length: 14 amino acids. Germline values: CDR1 SEHNR, CDR2 FQNEAQ (reference sequence). The CDR3 DNA sequence: TGTGCCAGCAGCTTAGATCTGCTTAATGAAAAACTGTTTTTT. Protein sequence: CASSLDLLNEKLFF.

The J gene is TRBJ2-3, the V gene TRBV4-3; D might be TRBD2 (6 bases). V was clipped by 1 base and J by 6 bases, with 8 bases between them. Germline V gene lookup returns CDR1 LGHNA and CDR2 YSLEER. The CDR3 totals 13 residues. The CDR3 DNA is TGCGCCAGCAGCCAAGTCGCGGGGGATACGCAGTATTTT. Its protein is CASSQVAGDTQYF.

The V gene is TRBV7-2, the J gene TRBJ2-7, with 7 nucleotides matching TRBD1. The germline gives CDR1 SGHTA, CDR2 FQGNSA. The CDR3 length is 14 residues. J gave up 2 bases and V 3 bases, and 4 bases lay outside the gene matches. The CDR3: CASSFGTVAYEQYF. CDR3 bases: TGTGCCAGCAGCTTCGGGACAGTTGCCTACGAGCAGTACTTC.

This chain uses TRBV5-1 with TRBJ1-1; D is possibly TRBD1 (5 bases). V was shortened by 0 bases and J by 6 bases, with 18 bases between the two germline ends. Germline V gives CDR1 SGHRS, CDR2 YFSETQ. This CDR3 has 16 amino acids. The CDR3 region is CASSLEAGSGTAEAFF. The CDR3 DNA reads TGCGCCAGCAGCTTGGAAGCAGGGTCGGGCACTGCTGAAGCTTTCTTT.

The genes are TRBV4-3 and TRBJ2-6; TRBD2 might be the D (6 bases). V was clipped by 0 bases and J by 0 bases, with 12 bases between them. The CDR3 is 18 amino acids. The V gene's germline CDR1 is LGHNA and CDR2 YSLEER. CDR3 loop: CASSQELGLSSGANVLTF. CDR3 DNA sequence: TGCGCCAGCAGCCAAGAGTTGGGACTGAGCTCTGGGGCCAACGTCCTGACTTTC.

This rearrangement joins TRBV25-1 to TRBJ1-1; a possible D gene is TRBD1 (5 bases). The germline V gene encodes CDR1 MGHDK and CDR2 SYGVNS. Trimming left V 3 bases short and J 8 bases short, with 13 bases between. The CDR3 has 13 amino acids. CDR3 amino acids: CASSDNRQREAFF. In DNA form, the CDR3 reads TGTGCCAGCAGTGACAACAGGCAGAGGGAAGCTTTCTTT.

About this clonotype: The junction differs from germline at one of its ends, possibly a read error. The chain is built from TRBV7-2 and TRBJ2-4, with D perhaps TRBD1 (6 bases). TRBJ2-7 matches the DNA end more closely, so the J call is doubtful. The CDR3 spans 15 residues. The germline CDR1 and CDR2 sequences are SGHTA and FQGNSA. The CDR3 here is CACSLEAGVSYEQYF. The DNA for the CDR3 is TGTGCCTGCAGCTTAGAGGCAGGGGTATCCTACGAGCAGTACTTC.

CDR3 DNA: TGTGCCAGCAGCTCTGACAGGGAGACCTACGAGCAGTACTTC. Translation: CASSSDRETYEQYF. This chain uses TRBV7-2 with TRBJ2-7, with 7 positions matching TRBD1. CDR1 SGHTA and CDR2 FQGNSA come from the germline V gene. The CDR3 is 14 residues long. V lost 4 bases to trimming and J lost 2 bases; unmatched junction nucleotides: 5. The complete variable domain, with remaining parts taken from reference TRBV7-2 and TRBJ2-7, reads GAGVSQSPSNKVTEKGKDVELRCDPISGHTALYWYRQSLGQGLEFLIYFQGNSAPDKSGLPSDRFSAERTGGSVSTLTIQRTQQEDSAVYLCASSSDRETYEQYFGPGTRLTVT.

The chain employs TRBV24-1 and TRBJ1-2; TRBD1 aligns across 8 bases. V was clipped by 3 bases and J by 1 base; unmatched bases: 6. This CDR3 has 16 residues. The germline gives CDR1 KGHDR, CDR2 SFDVKD. The CDR3 sequence is CATSDTTGGVNYGYTF. CDR3 coding DNA: TGTGCCACCAGTGATACAACAGGGGGAGTTAACTATGGCTACACCTTC.

The chain joins TRBV29-1 to TRBJ1-4; no reliable D call. The CDR3 loop spans 12 amino acids. Per the germline V gene, CDR1 is SQVTM and CDR2 is ANQGSEA. Deletions cut 6 bases from V and 7 bases from J, with 12 bases between. CDR3 in amino acids: CSVTTRGEKLFF. The CDR3 region has the DNA TGCAGCGTGACAACCCGGGGTGAAAAACTGTTTTTT.

This clonotype showed up just a few times. V usage is TRBV7-9 and J usage is TRBJ2-7, with a tentative D call TRBD1 (5 bases). This CDR3 is 15 amino acids long. The V gene lost 3 bases and the J gene lost 2 bases, with 14 bases spanning the gap. CDR1 and CDR2 (germline): SEHNR, FQNEAQ (reference sequence). CDR3 nucleotide sequence: TGTGCCAGCAGCTTTAGTGGGGCTTCTACCTACGAGCAGTACTTC. Amino acids: CASSFSGASTYEQYF.

The rearrangement links TRBV20-1 to TRBJ1-2; 8 nucleotides match TRBD1. Germline CDR1 and CDR2: DFQATT and SNEGSKA (reference sequence). There are 15 residues in the CDR3. The V segment lost 0 bases and the J segment 8 bases; nucleotides outside the gene matches: 11. Here the CDR3 DNA reads TGCAGTGCTAGAGATCAGTTACAGGGGGAAAAAGGCTACACCTTC. It translates to CSARDQLQGEKGYTF.

The genes are TRBV27 and TRBJ2-1, with D unresolved. The CDR3 is 12 amino acids. Trimming removed 4 bases from V and 6 bases from J, with 7 bases in between. Germline values: CDR1 MNHEY, CDR2 SMNVEV (reference sequence). CDR3 coding DNA: TGTGCCAGCAGTTATCAGTCCAATGAGCAGTTCTTC. This gives the protein CASSYQSNEQFF.